This T cell receptor (beta chain) was sequenced for a study of T-cell reconstitution after alpha-beta-depleted transplantation in children. Study outcomes and limitations: Elevated TCRbeta diversity at day 60 was traced, in some patients, to surviving recipient T cells and thymic progenitors. Among T cells one year after transplant, newly produced cells accounted for most counts and diversity. The origin of alpha-beta T cells about two months after transplant was reportedly several hundred expanded graft clones.

Unique molecular identifiers were incorporated into the prepared TCRbeta library. TCRdb reprocessed the PCR reads with MiXCR, giving one entry per CDR3 protein. The sample carries around 60,000 distinct CDR3 sequences, less than 55% recorded once. Germline V lookup: CDR1 DFQATT, CDR2 SNEGSKA (reference sequence). The CDR3 totals 15 residues. Trimming removed 8 bases from V and 0 bases from J, with 16 bases in between. This clonotype has more than one count but fewer than ten. Its antigen is not identified. The chain has TRBV20-1 and TRBJ2-2; D ambiguous. The sequences come from PBMCs, mostly from graft donor cells, collected 360 days after TCRalphabeta/CD19-depleted stem cell transplant. This receptor was taken from a male patient aged 10 to 17 who had a stem cell transplant for acute lymphoblastic leukemia, so the T cells may come from the graft donor. The CDR3 region is CSTRDLMTNTGELFF. Written as DNA, the CDR3 is TGCAGTACAAGAGACTTGATGACGAACACCGGGGAGCTGTTTTTT.